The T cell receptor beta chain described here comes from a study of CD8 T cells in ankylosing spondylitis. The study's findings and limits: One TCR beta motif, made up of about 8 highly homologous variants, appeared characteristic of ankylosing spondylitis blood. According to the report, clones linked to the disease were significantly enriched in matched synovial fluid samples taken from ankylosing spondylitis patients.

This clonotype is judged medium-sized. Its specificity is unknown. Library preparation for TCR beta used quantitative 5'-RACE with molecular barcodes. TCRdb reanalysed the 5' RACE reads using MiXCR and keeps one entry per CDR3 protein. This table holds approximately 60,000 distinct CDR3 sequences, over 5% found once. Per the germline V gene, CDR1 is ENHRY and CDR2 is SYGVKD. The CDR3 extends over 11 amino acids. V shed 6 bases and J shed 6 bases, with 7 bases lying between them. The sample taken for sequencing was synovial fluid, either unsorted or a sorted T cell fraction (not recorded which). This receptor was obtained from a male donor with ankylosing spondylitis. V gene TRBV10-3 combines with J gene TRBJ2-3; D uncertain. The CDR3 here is CAIRYSDTQYF. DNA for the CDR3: TGTGCCATCAGGTATAGCGATACGCAGTATTTT.